This T cell receptor beta chain was sequenced in a study of CXCR3-negative and CXCR3-positive naive CD8 T cells. Triplicate sorts of 300,000 cells per CD8+ subset. Naive CD8+ T cells showed a CD45RO-CCR7+CD27+CD95- phenotype. As regards this clonotype: The antigen remains undetermined.

General study findings and limits: For memory CD8+ cells diversity was much lower, but both naive subsets had comparably high diversity. The TRB CDR3s that CXCR3-positive naive cells carried were more hydrophobic than those of CXCR3-negative naive cells.

Via 5' RACE with UMI labels, TRB cDNA libraries were prepared. From its re-call of the 5' RACE reads, TCRdb lists each CDR3 protein once, without DNA. The table for this sample gives 120,000 or so distinct CDR3 sequences. This CDR3 is 16 amino acids long. Germline CDR1 reads MGHRA; CDR2 reads YSYEKL. The chain employs TRBV4-1 and TRBJ2-7; the D gene TCRdb calls, TRBD2, cannot be checked with no DNA. The sample consisted of naive CXCR3+ CD8+ T cells from blood. Subset of the sample: CD45RO-CCR7+CD27+CD95- naive CD8+ T cells expressing CXCR3 (TNR3+). The receptor was isolated from a human donor in good health. Some clones in this sample may be carry-over from other donors' samples. The CDR3 loop reads CASSQDGSGRSYEQYF.